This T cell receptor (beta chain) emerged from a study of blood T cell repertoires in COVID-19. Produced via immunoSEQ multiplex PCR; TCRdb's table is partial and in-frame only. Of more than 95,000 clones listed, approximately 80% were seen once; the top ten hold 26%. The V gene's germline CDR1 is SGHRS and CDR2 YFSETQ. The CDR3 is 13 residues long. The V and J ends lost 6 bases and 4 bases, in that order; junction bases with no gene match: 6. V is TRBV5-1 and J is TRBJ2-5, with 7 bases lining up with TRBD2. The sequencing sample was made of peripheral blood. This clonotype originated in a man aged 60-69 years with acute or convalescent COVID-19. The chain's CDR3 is CASTETGGETQYF. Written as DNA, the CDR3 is TGCGCCAGCACCGAGACGGGAGGAGAGACCCAGTACTTC.